This TCR beta chain appears in the sequencing data of a study of shared clonotypes between healthy human individuals. The V gene's germline CDR1 is ENHRY and CDR2 SYGVKD. Trimming removed 3 bases at V and 5 bases at J, with 8 bases between. The CDR3 length is 13 residues. The study, taken as a whole, reports: Donor clonotype sharing was expected to depend on sequencing depth.

As for this clone: Its antigen is undetermined.

As handled by the study authors: ImmunoSEQ yielded junction-only sequences lacking quality scores, so filtering differed. Only in-frame clones appear in the TCRdb table, and some are missing; sequencing was by immunoSEQ multiplex PCR. V and J calls and clone size are given by that table; D and trimming were obtained from the DNA. The data hold 2 million or so clones, with 85% to 95% observed a single time. Source material: naive CD4+ T cells sorted from blood. The subset denotes: CD45RA+ positively selected. The V call is TRBV10-3, the J call TRBJ1-5, with D tentatively TRBD1 (6 bases). The TCR comes from a man between 18 and 35 years old in good health. CDR3 in DNA: TGTGCCATCAGTGAAGGGGGGGATCAGCCCCAGCATTTT. It yields the protein CAISEGGDQPQHF.